This TCR beta chain was found in a study of T cell responses to AZD1222 COVID-19 vaccine. General study results and limits: Just six AZD1222 recipients were seropositive at baseline. Rises in breadth and depth of Spike-specific TCRs came after two AZD1222 doses.

Data came from immunoSEQ multiplex PCR; TCRdb stores just in-frame clones and leaves some out. The sample includes over 100,000 clones, 70% to 90% seen only once; the top ten take 2% to 2.5%. With regard to this clone: Antigen specificity is unknown.

Between the trimmed V and J ends, which lost 3 bases and 4 bases, there was a span of 12 bases. CDR3 size: 14 residues. CDR1 MNHNS and CDR2 SASEGT come from the germline V gene. The TCR was taken from an adult in good health. Sequenced here: peripheral blood, sampled on day 0 of AZD1222 vaccination. The chain has TRBV6-1 and TRBJ1-2; D is unresolved. The CDR3 DNA follows: TGTGCCAGCAGTGAGTACGGCAGCGGCTATGGCTACACCTTC. It encodes CASSEYGSGYGYTF.